Included here is one T cell receptor beta chain sequence, with context. Its specificity is unknown. The sample belongs to a study of T cells in Graves' hyperthyroidism and ophthalmopathy. Across the study: Peripheral blood was taken when the disease was first diagnosed, before any treatment began. Study-level results: Most clonotypes expanded in the thyroid (above 0.001) were also present in blood.

The CDR3 is made up of 13 amino acids. V gave up 2 bases and J gave up 3 bases, with 11 bases separating them. Germline-derived CDR1 and CDR2 are GTSNPN and SVGIG (reference sequence). Researchers amplified the TCR beta CDR3 regions from RNA transcripts. First-round RT-PCR targeting the TCR CDR3 was performed with the HTBI primer set. TCRdb called the multiplex PCR reads again in MiXCR, with one record for every CDR3 protein. This sample has roughly 660,000 distinct CDR3 sequences, with around 16% found just once. Stable Graves' hyperthyroidism meant no ophthalmopathy progression within 18 months. Hyperthyroidism, newly diagnosed and lasting under 2 months, affected patients aged 18 to 65.

The V and J genes are TRBV30 and TRBJ2-7, with D tentatively TRBD1 (5 bases). Sequenced input: blood. The TCR comes from a man aged 50 to 60 with Graves' hyperthyroidism. The CDR3 DNA reads TGTGCCTGGAGTCGGACAAGCCACTACGAGCAGTACTTC. Translating it yields CAWSRTSHYEQYF.